The 15 T cell receptor beta chains presented below share a single source sample, sequenced in a study of T cells in localized non-small cell lung cancer. The table came from immunoSEQ multiplex PCR; TCRdb's copy has only in-frame clones and leaves some out. The data contain 60,000 to 75,000 clones, 84% of them seen just once; the ten biggest clones take up about 14%. The sample was peripheral blood, taken before any cancer treatment. These receptors all come from a female donor at least 60 years old with stage I lung adenocarcinoma.

The chain carries TRBV18 and TRBJ1-4, with unresolved D. The CDR3 totals 16 residues. The germline V gene encodes CDR1 KGHSH and CDR2 LQKENI. Trimming took off 4 bases at V and 0 bases at J, with 12 bases between the two ends. The CDR3 DNA reads TGTGCCAGCTCACTCCTCCCGCGGGCAACTAATGAAAAACTGTTTTTT. It specifies CASSLLPRATNEKLFF.

The chain links TRBV5-6 to TRBJ2-7, with 7 bases aligning to TRBD1. Per the germline V gene, CDR1 is SGHDT and CDR2 is YYEEEE. The V gene end was trimmed by 4 bases and the J gene end by 5 bases; junction bases not matched to a gene: 9. This CDR3 comprises 14 residues. The CDR3 region has the DNA TGTGCCAGCAGCCCGACAGGGATTCTTCACGAGCAGTACTTC. Amino acids: CASSPTGILHEQYF.

This clone was recorded once. The V and J genes are TRBV11-2 and TRBJ2-7, with no clear D. This CDR3 has 12 residues. The V gene's germline CDR1 is SGHAT and CDR2 FQNNGV. V lost 4 bases and J lost 5, with 9 bases in between. Here the CDR3 reads CASSSSGNEQYF. The CDR3 DNA reads TGTGCCAGCAGCTCCTCAGGAAACGAGCAGTACTTC.

The V gene is TRBV11-2, the J gene TRBJ2-1; D may be TRBD1 or TRBD2 (5 bases each). The V gene's germline CDR1 is SGHAT and CDR2 FQNNGV. V dropped 3 bases and J dropped 7 bases, with 7 bases sitting between them. The CDR3 is made up of 12 amino acids. CDR3 in amino acids: CASSLGPNEQFF. CDR3 coding DNA: TGTGCCAGCAGCTTGGGACCAAATGAGCAGTTCTTC.

As DNA, the CDR3 is TGTGCCAGCAGTCTCCGACGCCCTTTGAACACTGAAGCTTTCTTT. This sequence encodes CASSLRRPLNTEAFF. The V gene is TRBV28, the J gene TRBJ1-1, with D unresolved. V lost 5 bases, J lost 0 bases, and 13 bases lay in between. The CDR3 contains 15 residues. CDR1 is MDHEN, CDR2 SYDVKM, per germline.

The chain employs TRBV6-5 and TRBJ2-7, with 10 bases matching TRBD2. The CDR3 length is 15 residues. The germline gives CDR1 MNHEY, CDR2 SVGAGI. The trim removed 6 bases at V and 0 bases at J, leaving 5 bases unmatched. DNA of the CDR3: TGTGCCAGCAGACTCTGGACTAGCGGCTCCTACGAGCAGTACTTC. Its protein product is CASRLWTSGSYEQYF.

This chain connects TRBV5-5 to TRBJ1-3; 8 bases map to TRBD1. Germline CDR1 reads SGHKS; CDR2 reads YYEKEE (reference sequence). The length of the CDR3 is 13 residues. J was trimmed by 8 bases and V by 0 bases; bases with no gene match: 1. CDR3 residues: CASSLDRGDTIYF. CDR3 nucleotides: TGTGCCAGCAGCTTGGACAGGGGGGACACCATATATTTT.

The rearrangement uses TRBV25-1 and TRBJ1-3; TRBD1 matches 9 bases. The CDR3 loop spans 17 amino acids. The junction had 7 bases not matched to a gene; V was cut back by 1 base and J by 3 bases. Germline-derived CDR1 and CDR2 are MGHDK and SYGVNS. Here the CDR3 reads CASSEWGTGRGGNTIYF. The CDR3 DNA reads TGTGCCAGCAGTGAATGGGGGACAGGGCGAGGTGGAAACACCATATATTTT.

V usage is TRBV5-1 and J usage is TRBJ2-5; D not resolved. Germline CDR1 reads SGHRS; CDR2 reads YFSETQ. The CDR3 spans 14 residues. The V end was cut by 5 bases, the J end by 2 bases, with 13 bases between. CDR3 bases: TGCGCCAGCAGAGACCTTGTACAACAAGAGACCCAGTACTTC. It translates to CASRDLVQQETQYF.

CDR3 nucleotide sequence: TGCGCCAGCAGTCCTCAGGGGGTGAACACTGAAGCTTTCTTT. Translated: CASSPQGVNTEAFF. J is TRBJ1-1 and V is TRBV10-1; 7 bases match TRBD1. V trimming: 5 bases; J trimming: 0 bases; junction bases outside the gene matches: 3. CDR1 and CDR2 from the germline V gene are WNHNN and SYGVQD (reference sequence). This CDR3 is built from 14 residues.

The chain carries TRBV5-1 and TRBJ2-5; no firm D call. V was shortened by 0 bases and J by 5 bases, with 17 bases between the two germline ends. The germline V gene has CDR1 SGHRS and CDR2 YFSETQ. This CDR3 has 16 amino acids. The CDR3 sequence is CASSLDNLTPPETQYF. The CDR3 DNA reads TGCGCCAGCAGCTTGGATAATCTCACGCCTCCGGAGACCCAGTACTTC.

The CDR3 region has the DNA TGTGCCAGCACTAAAGGGAAACAGGGGGCTGAAGCTTTCTTT. Protein: CASTKGKQGAEAFF. This chain uses TRBV6-1 with TRBJ1-1; TRBD1 agrees at 8 bases. V dropped 7 bases and J dropped 6; count of bases not matched to a gene: 10. The CDR3 covers 14 residues. Germline V gene sequence: CDR1 MNHNS, CDR2 SASEGT.

The chain combines TRBV4-1 with TRBJ2-1, with D perhaps matching TRBD1 (5 bases). V lost 0 bases to trimming and J lost 2 bases, with 8 bases between them. The CDR3 spans 15 residues. Looked up from germline, CDR1 is MGHRA and CDR2 is YSYEKL. The CDR3 DNA reads TGCGCCAGCAGCCAAGAAAAGGGGCCCTACAATGAGCAGTTCTTC. This gives the protein CASSQEKGPYNEQFF.

The chain links TRBV11-2 to TRBJ1-2; 10 positions agree with TRBD1. In germline, CDR1 is SGHAT, CDR2 FQNNGV. Germline trimming cut 5 bases from V and 7 bases from J; bases unmatched to any gene: 7. The CDR3 contains 14 residues. CDR3 nucleotide sequence: TGTGCCAGCAGCCTATACGGACAGGGGGGTGGCTACACCTTC. Translated: CASSLYGQGGGYTF.

The chain employs TRBV28 and TRBJ1-4; tentative D call: TRBD1 (5 bases). The CDR3 consists of 15 residues. Germline-derived CDR1 and CDR2 are MDHEN and SYDVKM. Trimming removed 6 bases from V and 3 bases from J, with 14 bases in between. Here the CDR3 reads CASRDTGASNEKLFF. CDR3 DNA: TGTGCCAGCAGGGATACAGGAGCCTCTAATGAAAAACTGTTTTTT.